Each of the 10 T cell receptor beta chains below was sequenced from the same sample in a study of graft-versus-host responses after intestinal transplantation. The protocol was immunoSEQ multiplex PCR, while the TCRdb copy is restricted to in-frame clones and leaves out a portion. The data show about 130,000 clones, with around 90% seen just once and approximately 0.2% held by the top ten. These receptors' targets are unknown. The specimen was unstimulated CD4+ T cells sorted from spleen or lymph node cells, collected before intestinal transplant. Receptor source: a human donor who received an intestinal transplant.

The chain has TRBV5-1 and TRBJ2-5, with D unresolved. Germline V gives CDR1 SGHRS, CDR2 YFSETQ. The CDR3 has 11 amino acids. The V gene lost 2 bases and the J gene lost 5 bases, with 4 bases spanning the gap. The CDR3 protein is CASSFLETQYF. The CDR3 bases are TGCGCCAGCAGCTTTCTGGAGACCCAGTACTTC.

This clone was seen a handful of times. The chain recombines TRBV6-1 with TRBJ1-5; D not certain. The germline V gene encodes CDR1 MNHNS and CDR2 SASEGT. The length of the CDR3 is 13 residues. The ends were cut back, 4 bases at V and 3 bases at J, with 7 bases in the middle. The CDR3 region is CASSGRYNQPQHF. CDR3 DNA sequence: TGTGCCAGCAGTGGAAGGTACAATCAGCCCCAGCATTTT.

This CDR3 is CASSLPLAGGPFSTDTQYF. Here the CDR3 DNA reads TGTGCCAGCAGTTTACCGCTAGCGGGAGGACCCTTTAGCACAGATACGCAGTATTTT. The chain carries TRBV28 and TRBJ2-3; TRBD2 aligns across 11 bases. CDR3 length: 19 amino acids. With 2 bases clipped from V and 0 bases from J, the junction kept 10 bases outside the gene matches. Germline-derived CDR1 and CDR2 are MDHEN and SYDVKM.

V is TRBV30 and J is TRBJ2-5, with a weak D call TRBD1 (8 bases). The CDR3 loop spans 14 amino acids. V lost 3 bases, J lost 5 bases, and 16 bases lay in between. The germline CDR1 and CDR2 sequences are GTSNPN and SVGIG (reference sequence). The chain's CDR3 is CAWSGGTGGETQYF. The CDR3 region has the DNA TGTGCCTGGAGCGGGGGGACAGGTGGGGAGACCCAGTACTTC.

The rearrangement joins TRBV4-3 to TRBJ2-7; a weak D match, TRBD2 (5 bases). V lost 0 bases to trimming and J lost 0 bases, with 12 bases between them. This CDR3 contains 16 residues. CDR1 is LGHNA, CDR2 YSLEER, per germline. Here the CDR3 DNA reads TGCGCCAGCAGCCAAGACAGACTACCGACCTCCTACGAGCAGTACTTC. Encoded protein: CASSQDRLPTSYEQYF.

Worth noting for this clone: The same CDR3 also results from other DNA sequences found in this sample. V and J are TRBV5-1 and TRBJ1-5; D gene uncertain. V was cut by 4 bases and J by 5 bases, with 10 bases left in between. The CDR3 is 13 residues long. CDR1 SGHRS and CDR2 YFSETQ come from the germline V gene. Here the CDR3 DNA reads TGCGCCAGCAGCCTGGACTCCTATCAGCCCCAGCATTTT. This codes for CASSLDSYQPQHF. Together with reference TRBV5-1 and TRBJ1-5, the CDR3 gives the full variable domain: KAGVTQTPRYLIKTRGQQVTLSCSPISGHRSVSWYQQTPGQGLQFLFEYFSETQRNKGNFPGRFSGRQFSNSRSEMNVSTLELGDSALYLCASSLDSYQPQHFGDGTRLSIL.

This clone was recorded only once. The chain links TRBV18 to TRBJ2-7, with no clear D. The CDR3 covers 14 residues. Trimming took off 1 base at V and 0 bases at J, with 7 bases between the two ends. Germline V lookup: CDR1 KGHSH, CDR2 LQKENI. The CDR3 here is CASSPRGSSYEQYF. CDR3 coding DNA: TGTGCCAGCTCACCACGAGGTAGCTCCTACGAGCAGTACTTC.

A word on this clone: A junction boundary mismatches the germline segment, possibly from a read error. Other DNA sequences in this specimen translate into the identical CDR3. The chain carries TRBV9 and TRBJ1-1; unclear D gene. The germline V gene encodes CDR1 SGDLS and CDR2 YYNGEE. This CDR3 spans 15 amino acids. As DNA, the CDR3 is TGTGCCAGCAGCTTCCCTAGGTCCATGAACACTGAAGCTTTTTTT. Amino acid sequence: CASSFPRSMNTEAFF.

The rearrangement uses TRBV2 and TRBJ2-7; D is possibly TRBD1 or TRBD2 (5 bases each). The germline V gene has CDR1 SNHLY and CDR2 FYNNEI. V was pared by 7 bases and J by 2 bases, with 12 bases between. The CDR3 covers 13 residues. The chain's CDR3 is CASIGTDPYEQYF. The DNA of the CDR3 is TGTGCCAGCATTGGGACGGATCCCTACGAGCAGTACTTC.

The chain joins TRBV7-3 to TRBJ1-5, with TRBD1 matching over 7 bases. V was pared by 4 bases and J by 8 bases, with 11 bases of the junction left unmatched. Germline V gene data show CDR1 as SGHTA and CDR2 as FQGTGA. The CDR3 runs to 15 residues. The CDR3 coding sequence is TGTGCCAGCAGCTCCATGATAGACAGGGTTGAGCCCCAGCATTTT. Residues: CASSSMIDRVEPQHF. The whole variable domain, filled in from reference TRBV7-3 and TRBJ1-5, reads GAGVSQTPSNKVTEKGKYVELRCDPISGHTALYWYRQSLGQGPEFLIYFQGTGAADDSGLPNDRFFAVRPEGSVSTLKIQRTERGDSAVYLCASSSMIDRVEPQHFGDGTRLSIL.